The entry below describes one T cell receptor (beta chain). The antigen is unknown. An end of the junction does not agree with germline; a read error may underlie this. The record originates from a study of CD8+ T cells in alopecia areata. Isolated RNA was reverse transcribed into cDNA used as the sequencing template. Produced via immunoSEQ multiplex PCR; TCRdb's table is partial and in-frame only. The sample shows 120,000 or so clones, around 50% of them seen only once. Alopecia areata patients had lesional scalp punch biopsies and peripheral blood taken from them. Sorting from PBMCs produced CD4+ and CD8+ T cells. CDR1 and CDR2 (germline): SQVTM, ANQGSEA. The CDR3 length is 11 residues. Whole-study results and caveats: Scalp repertoires also include resident alphabeta T cells from normal skin.

The TCR comes from a human donor with alopecia areata. The sample consisted of NKG2D-low CD8+ T cells sorted from blood. J is TRBJ2-5 and V is TRBV29-1; 9 positions match TRBD2. The CDR3 DNA follows: TGCGGGCGGGAGGGCCAAAAGACCCAGTACTTC. As protein: CGREGQKTQYF.